This TCR beta chain originates from a study of cytomegalovirus exposure and HLA in healthy donors. Study-level background: Of the donors genotyped, 398 in all, around 76% fell in the Caucasian-associated ancestry cluster.

With regard to this clone: What it binds is unknown.

Study observations and caveats: For TCR beta chains, V- and J-gene trimming was later linked to a missense DCLRE1C variant. The study dropped some indistinguishable V segments, TRBV6-2 and TRBV6-3 among them.

CDR1 and CDR2 (germline): LGHNA, YSLEER. The CDR3 sequence is 13 residues long. V dropped 11 bases and J dropped 2 bases, with 14 bases sitting between them. PCR employed 60 Vbeta and 13 Jbeta primers. Sequencing was performed with immunoSEQ multiplex PCR; in TCRdb, only in-frame clones are kept and a portion is missing. The table shows about 180,000 clones, with 80% occurring only once. The V gene is TRBV4-3, the J gene TRBJ2-3, with D maybe TRBD2 (5 bases). Sequencing was performed on PBMCs. The clonotype comes from a man in his forties or fifties in good health and CMV-seronegative. CDR3 sequence reads: CASSSGITDTQYF. DNA of the CDR3: TGCGCCTCTAGTTCGGGAATCACAGATACGCAGTATTTT.